This T cell receptor beta chain appears in the sequencing data of a study of OX40 agonist ivuxolimab in advanced cancers. Study context: The dose of intravenous ivuxolimab that patients received every 2 weeks ranged from 0.01 to 10 mg/kg. The dose-escalation group included hepatocellular carcinoma, melanoma, renal cell carcinoma and head and neck cancer. Regarding the study as a whole: At 0.1 to 3.0 mg/kg and by week 6, CD4+ and CD8+ T cells in the blood had expanded clonally.

Sampling times: baseline, cycle 4 day 1, cycle 7 day 1. Data came from immunoSEQ multiplex PCR; TCRdb stores just in-frame clones and leaves some out. The data show some 95,000 clones, around 90% seen once. This clone occurred once. Its antigen remains unidentified. The CDR3 is 14 residues long. Germline CDR1 and CDR2: SNHLY and FYNNEI. V was clipped by 5 bases and J by 2 bases, with 12 bases between them. The receptor was derived from an adult with an advanced solid tumor such as melanoma, head and neck, liver or kidney cancer. V usage is TRBV2 and J usage is TRBJ2-5, with D unresolved. Sequenced here: CD4+ or CD8+ T cells sorted from blood, sampled in a trial of the OX40 agonist ivuxolimab. CDR3 nucleotide sequence: TGTGCCAGCAGTCATCTACTGGGACAAGAGACCCAGTACTTC. This translates into CASSHLLGQETQYF.